Shown below are 9 T cell receptor beta chains from a single sample sequenced in a study of T cells in Graves' hyperthyroidism and ophthalmopathy. TCR beta CDR3 sequences were amplified from RNA transcripts. Using the HTBI primer set, a first-round RT-PCR was run on the TCR CDR3. TCRdb analysed the multiplex PCR reads with MiXCR anew, one entry per CDR3 protein. The sample has some 300,000 distinct CDR3 sequences; about 15% are singletons. The sample comprised blood. Source of these receptors: a man aged 25 to 40 with Graves' hyperthyroidism.

This clonotype was counted ten times or more. The rearrangement links TRBV7-2 to TRBJ2-5, with D unclear. The length of the CDR3 is 13 residues. The germline gives CDR1 SGHTA, CDR2 FQGNSA. V was trimmed by 3 bases and J by 1 base, leaving 6 bases between them. CDR3 amino acids: CASSFRRQETQYF. CDR3 in DNA: TGTGCCAGCAGCTTCAGACGCCAAGAGACCCAGTACTTC.

A few counts support this clonotype. The chain carries TRBV29-1 and TRBJ2-4; possibly TRBD1 or TRBD2 for D (5 bases each). The germline CDR1 and CDR2 sequences are SQVTM and ANQGSEA. The CDR3 extends over 13 amino acids. V lost 3 bases, J lost 9 bases, and 15 bases lay in between. CDR3 sequence: CSVEGPYSSIQYF. The CDR3, as DNA: TGCAGCGTTGAGGGACCATATTCCAGCATTCAGTACTTC.

In its sample, this clonotype was seen many times. The rearrangement links TRBV11-2 to TRBJ1-4; D is ambiguous. Germline CDR1 reads SGHAT; CDR2 reads FQNNGV. The ends were cut back, 3 bases at V and 5 bases at J, with 16 bases in the middle. The CDR3 consists of 16 residues. The CDR3 sequence is CASSFGVGPRNEKLFF. The CDR3 DNA sequence: TGTGCCAGCAGCTTCGGGGTTGGTCCGAGGAATGAAAAACTGTTTTTT.

The chain links TRBV19 to TRBJ2-1; TRBD2 matches at 7 bases. Germline V lookup: CDR1 LNHDA, CDR2 SQIVND (reference sequence). V lost 3 bases, J lost 3 bases, and 11 bases stayed unmatched. The CDR3 is 17 residues long. The CDR3 sequence: CASSMFRMASGYNEQFF. The CDR3 DNA reads TGTGCCAGTAGTATGTTCCGAATGGCTAGCGGCTACAATGAGCAGTTCTTC.

This clonotype was recorded a few times. V and J are TRBV11-1 and TRBJ1-2, with 7 bases identical to TRBD1. The CDR3 runs to 14 residues. The ends lost 4 bases at V and 3 bases at J; junction bases unmatched: 5. Germline V gene sequence: CDR1 SGHAT, CDR2 FQDESV (reference sequence). The CDR3 reads CASSSAGTDYGYTF. Written as DNA, the CDR3 is TGTGCCAGCAGCTCCGCCGGGACAGACTATGGCTACACCTTC.

At least ten counts were recorded for this clonotype. This sequence joins TRBV2 and TRBJ2-1; possible D gene TRBD2, 5 bases. This CDR3 has 15 amino acids. Trimming stripped 6 bases from V and 5 bases from J, with 17 bases between. CDR1 SNHLY and CDR2 FYNNEI come from the germline V gene. The CDR3 DNA is TGTGCCAGCAGGGAGGAAGTGCGGGTTGACAATGAGCAGTTCTTC. It encodes CASREEVRVDNEQFF.

This clonotype was found many times. Germline is not matched at one junction end, which may reflect a read error. The J gene is TRBJ1-1, the V gene TRBV7-6; tentative D call: TRBD1 (6 bases). The CDR3 length is 14 residues. Germline V CDR1 and CDR2: SGHVS, FNYEAQ. The CDR3 sequence is CASSPGQKNNEAFF. In nucleotides, the CDR3 is TGTGCCAGCAGCCCTGGACAGAAAAACAATGAAGCTTTCTTT.

The J gene is TRBJ1-5, the V gene TRBV12-3 or TRBV12-4; no reliable D call. V was cut by 1 base and J by 9 bases, with 16 bases left in between. CDR3 length equals 15 residues. The CDR3 is CASSLGSPSGRPQHF. The DNA of the CDR3 is TGTGCCAGCAGTTTAGGCAGCCCCTCTGGACGGCCCCAGCATTTT.

This sequence joins TRBV20-1 and TRBJ2-7; no clear D. The germline V gene encodes CDR1 DFQATT and CDR2 SNEGSKA (reference sequence). V was pared by 1 base and J by 0 bases, with 7 bases between. This CDR3 comprises 13 residues. The CDR3 loop reads CSARVTSSYEQYF. For the CDR3, the DNA is TGCAGTGCTAGAGTTACGAGCTCCTACGAGCAGTACTTC.